This T cell receptor (beta chain) comes out of a study of human T cells and chemical hapten exposure. General study results and limits: PT1 expanded TCR counts correlated positively with patch test score.

The V end was cut by 3 bases, the J end by 0 bases, with 12 bases between. The CDR3 has 15 amino acids. CDR1 and CDR2 from the germline V gene are SGHTA and FQGNSA. This clonotype was observed a few times. As yet, its antigen is unknown. Unique molecular identifiers were affixed to discrete cDNA molecules within the library. TCRdb redid the calling of the RACE reads with MiXCR, one entry per CDR3 protein. The table records approximately 52,000 distinct CDR3 sequences, 11% of them present only once. As for time point: patch test 1, 2 weeks after DPC sensitization. Noted treatment: therapeutic diphenylcyclopropenone sensitization with weekly scalp DPC. Unfractionated whole blood yielded total RNA.

The source material was whole blood, sampled in connection with sensitization to the hapten diphenylcyclopropenone (DPC). This clonotype was sampled from a woman aged 40 to 50 with alopecia areata. Some clones in this sample may be carry-over from other donors' samples. The J gene is TRBJ2-7, the V gene TRBV7-2, with D possibly being TRBD1 (5 bases). CDR3 region: CASSFYQGYSYEQYF. The CDR3 DNA sequence: TGTGCCAGCAGCTTCTACCAGGGATACTCCTACGAGCAGTACTTC.